The 27 T cell receptor beta chains listed next were all sequenced from one sample in a study of cytomegalovirus exposure and HLA in healthy donors. The study ran its PCR with 60 Vbeta and 13 Jbeta primers. The method was immunoSEQ multiplex PCR; TCRdb's version includes in-frame clones alone and lacks a portion of them. Seen here are some 110,000 clones, roughly 9.9% observed once, and the top ten hold about 3%. The source material was PBMCs. These receptors came from a man between 25 and 39 years old in good health and CMV-seronegative.

This clone has more than one count but fewer than ten. The chain employs TRBV2 and TRBJ2-2, with TRBD1 identical over 7 bases. This CDR3 contains 16 residues. CDR1 and CDR2 (germline): SNHLY, FYNNEI. V trimming: 7 bases; J trimming: 7 bases; junction bases outside the gene matches: 15. CDR3 nucleotides: TGTGCCAGCACCGCCGTCCTAAACAGGGGTGGCGGGGAGCTGTTTTTT. It yields the protein CASTAVLNRGGGELFF.

This clone was counted a few times. The chain employs TRBV4-1 and TRBJ2-1; 11 nucleotides agree with TRBD1. The V gene end was trimmed by 4 bases and the J gene end by 8 bases; junction bases not matched to a gene: 10. This CDR3 contains 16 residues. In germline, CDR1 is MGHRA, CDR2 YSYEKL. The CDR3 here is CASSRNGQGAIDEQFF. CDR3 coding DNA: TGCGCCAGCAGCCGGAACGGACAGGGGGCGATTGATGAGCAGTTCTTC.

V usage is TRBV6-5 and J usage is TRBJ2-1, with D tentatively TRBD1 (6 bases). Trimming took off 0 bases at V and 9 bases at J, with 9 bases between the two ends. The CDR3 is 13 residues long. Per the germline V gene, CDR1 is MNHEY and CDR2 is SVGAGI. This CDR3 is CASSYSGAGEQFF. DNA of the CDR3: TGTGCCAGCAGTTACTCGGGGGCGGGTGAGCAGTTCTTC.

The chain recombines TRBV21-1 with TRBJ1-5; TRBD1, the table's D call, was not compared with the DNA. TRBV21-1 is noted as a pseudogene. The CDR3 consists of 18 residues. CDR3 protein: CASSKKPAHQGFNQPQHF. DNA for the CDR3: TGTGCCAGCAGCAAAAAGCCGGCCCATCAGGGTTTCAATCAGCCCCAGCATTTT.

This clone was recorded a few times. The chain combines TRBV5-1 with TRBJ1-1, with D unresolved. V lost 0 bases and J lost 5, with 11 bases in between. Germline V lookup: CDR1 SGHRS, CDR2 YFSETQ. The length of the CDR3 is 14 residues. CDR3 amino acids: CASSLGPEWTEAFF. As DNA, the CDR3 is TGCGCCAGCAGCTTGGGACCGGAGTGGACTGAAGCTTTCTTT.

This clone came up a few times. The CDR3 coding sequence is TGTGCCAGCAGCTACCGGGACAGCCTCTCCTACGAGCAGTACTTC. Residues: CASSYRDSLSYEQYF. V gene TRBV7-2 combines with J gene TRBJ2-7; TRBD1 aligns across 7 bases. J gave up 0 bases and V 4 bases, and 6 bases lay outside the gene matches. This CDR3 is built from 15 residues. Looked up from germline, CDR1 is SGHTA and CDR2 is FQGNSA.

CDR3 sequence (DNA): TGTGCCAGCAGTGAAGCACAGGGCCCCTACGAGCAGTACTTC. Translating it yields CASSEAQGPYEQYF. The V gene is TRBV6-1, the J gene TRBJ2-7, with a weak D call TRBD1 (6 bases). Germline V gives CDR1 MNHNS, CDR2 SASEGT. This CDR3 contains 14 residues. Deletions cut 0 bases from V and 2 bases from J, with 8 bases between.

This chain uses TRBV6-6 with TRBJ2-7; 8 nucleotides agree with TRBD2. After removal of 0 bases from V and 6 bases from J, the junction contained 10 bases not matched to a gene. The V gene's germline CDR1 is MNHNY and CDR2 SVGAGI (reference sequence). The CDR3 sequence is 16 residues long. This CDR3 reads CASSYSSRAGGGEQYF. In nucleotides, the CDR3 is TGTGCCAGCAGTTACTCGAGTAGGGCGGGGGGCGGCGAGCAGTACTTC.

The J gene is TRBJ2-5, the V gene TRBV10-3; possible D gene TRBD1, 6 bases. CDR1 and CDR2 (germline): ENHRY, SYGVKD. The CDR3 loop spans 12 amino acids. Trimming shortened V by 10 bases and J by 0 bases, and 9 bases separated the two germline ends. The CDR3 loop reads CATRDNQETQYF. The CDR3, as DNA: TGTGCCACCAGGGACAACCAAGAGACCCAGTACTTC.

This clone appeared a few times. This chain links TRBV28 with TRBJ1-1, with D perhaps matching TRBD1 (6 bases). This CDR3 is built from 13 residues. V gave up 5 bases and J gave up 7 bases, with 14 bases separating them. Germline CDR1 is MDHEN and CDR2 is SYDVKM. CDR3 residues: CASSRGQKSEAFF. The CDR3 region has the DNA TGTGCCAGCAGTAGAGGACAGAAGAGTGAAGCTTTCTTT.

J is TRBJ1-4 and V is TRBV2; the match to TRBD1 covers 8 bases. CDR1 is SNHLY and CDR2 is FYNNEI in the germline V gene. The CDR3 loop spans 14 amino acids. The V segment lost 6 bases and the J segment 7 bases; nucleotides outside the gene matches: 7. CDR3 in DNA: TGTGCCAGCAGACCCGGGACAGGTCTTGAAAAACTGTTTTTT. Translation: CASRPGTGLEKLFF.

The chain couples TRBV7-2 to TRBJ1-1, with no clear D. CDR3 length equals 13 residues. Germline lookup yields CDR1 SGHTA and CDR2 FQGNSA. The V gene lost 1 base and the J gene lost 3 bases, with 6 bases spanning the gap. This CDR3 is CASSLVRDTEAFF. CDR3 in DNA: TGTGCCAGCAGCTTAGTTAGAGACACTGAAGCTTTCTTT. Drawing the rest from reference TRBV7-2 and TRBJ1-1, the complete variable domain is GAGVSQSPSNKVTEKGKDVELRCDPISGHTALYWYRQSLGQGLEFLIYFQGNSAPDKSGLPSDRFSAERTGGSVSTLTIQRTQQEDSAVYLCASSLVRDTEAFFGQGTRLTVV.

This clone was detected only a few times. The chain couples TRBV5-4 to TRBJ2-7; 7 nucleotides line up with TRBD2. Trimming took 3 bases from V and 5 from J; bases not matched to a gene: 8. CDR1 SGHNT and CDR2 YYREEE come from the germline V gene (reference sequence). The CDR3 contains 14 residues. The CDR3 is CASSSERDGHEQYF. The CDR3 DNA follows: TGTGCCAGCAGCTCTGAGCGGGACGGGCACGAGCAGTACTTC.

This clone showed up many times. The CDR3 DNA reads as TGTGCCAGCAGTTCGGGACTAGCGGGAGGGTTGGATACGCAGTATTTT. It codes for CASSSGLAGGLDTQYF. V is TRBV6-6 and J is TRBJ2-3; 16 bases are shared with TRBD2. Germline trimming cut 4 bases from V and 6 bases from J; bases unmatched to any gene: 4. Germline lookup yields CDR1 MNHNY and CDR2 SVGAGI (reference sequence). This CDR3 is 16 amino acids long.

This clone turned up a few times. This CDR3 is CASSLATGSSGYTF. The DNA for the CDR3 is TGTGCCAGCAGCCTCGCGACAGGGAGCTCTGGCTACACCTTC. The chain recombines TRBV6-1 with TRBJ1-2; 7 bases agree with TRBD1. V gave up 6 bases and J gave up 7 bases; unmatched junction bases: 11. Looked up from germline, CDR1 is MNHNS and CDR2 is SASEGT. The CDR3 consists of 14 residues.

This clone was counted a few times. The rearrangement links TRBV2 to TRBJ2-7; D ambiguous. With 6 bases removed from V and 4 bases from J, the gap between germline ends came to 16 bases. Germline V gene lookup returns CDR1 SNHLY and CDR2 FYNNEI. CDR3 size: 14 residues. CDR3 in amino acids: CASRPGPRGYEQYF. CDR3 DNA: TGTGCCAGCAGACCGGGTCCTAGAGGTTACGAGCAGTACTTC.

The chain joins TRBV7-8 to TRBJ2-7; maybe TRBD2 (5 bases). Germline-derived CDR1 and CDR2 are SGHVS and FQNEAQ. V was clipped by 1 base and J by 7 bases, with 14 bases between them. The CDR3 has 14 amino acids. CDR3 nucleotide sequence: TGTGCCAGCAGCTTAGATCCCGGGGTGGCGGAGCAGTACTTC. This codes for CASSLDPGVAEQYF.

The V gene is TRBV27, the J gene TRBJ2-7; D is perhaps TRBD1 (6 bases). The CDR3 is made up of 17 amino acids. V was pared by 3 bases and J by 5 bases, with 23 bases between. Germline CDR1 reads MNHEY; CDR2 reads SMNVEV (reference sequence). In DNA, the CDR3 is TGTGCCAGCAGTTTCCAGGGGCCCCGCCAGGGTACCAACGAGCAGTACTTC. This translates into CASSFQGPRQGTNEQYF.

A few counts support this clone. V gene TRBV9 combines with J gene TRBJ2-2, with D tentatively TRBD1 (5 bases). Between the trimmed V and J ends, which lost 3 bases and 0 bases, there was a span of 15 bases. CDR1 is SGDLS and CDR2 is YYNGEE in the germline V gene. The CDR3 is made up of 17 amino acids. CDR3 DNA: TGTGCCAGCAGCGCGCCTAGGGTAGGGGCGAACACCGGGGAGCTGTTTTTT. Protein sequence: CASSAPRVGANTGELFF.

This clone was recorded a few times. This chain uses TRBV5-1 with TRBJ1-2; 8 positions match TRBD1. Germline trimming cut 4 bases from V and 7 bases from J; bases unmatched to any gene: 9. This CDR3 has 14 residues. CDR1 is SGHRS and CDR2 is YFSETQ in the germline V gene. The CDR3 nucleotides are TGCGCCAGCAGCCCGACAGGGGCCTCTGGTGGCTACACCTTC. Residues: CASSPTGASGGYTF.

The rearrangement uses TRBV7-9 and TRBJ2-7, with D possibly TRBD1 on 5 matching bases. Germline CDR1 is SEHNR and CDR2 is FQNEAQ (reference sequence). The CDR3 covers 15 residues. V was cut by 4 bases and J by 4 bases, with 17 bases left in between. CDR3 coding DNA: TGTGCCAGCAGCTCAGACGAGTTTCAGGGTTACGAGCAGTACTTC. As protein: CASSSDEFQGYEQYF.

This clone came up a few times. J is TRBJ2-5 and V is TRBV2; 10 bases are a match to TRBD1. Germline V gene data show CDR1 as SNHLY and CDR2 as FYNNEI. The CDR3 extends over 13 amino acids. The J segment lost 3 bases and the V segment lost 6 bases, leaving 1 base of the junction unmatched. This chain's CDR3 is CASRGTGEETQYF. CDR3 coding DNA: TGTGCCAGCAGAGGGACAGGGGAAGAGACCCAGTACTTC.

In this sample, this clone turned up a few times. The V gene is TRBV15, the J gene TRBJ1-3, with 8 bases matching TRBD1. Looked up from germline, CDR1 is LNHNV and CDR2 is YYDKDF (reference sequence). The CDR3 contains 15 residues. The ends lost 1 base at V and 4 bases at J; junction bases unmatched: 3. The CDR3 sequence: CATSRGTGSGNTIYF. The CDR3 DNA is TGTGCCACCAGCAGAGGGACAGGGTCCGGAAACACCATATATTTT.

J is TRBJ2-5 and V is TRBV30; 9 bases match TRBD2. The end of the DNA is better explained by TRBJ2-7, so the J call may be wrong. CDR1 is GTSNPN, CDR2 SVGIG, per germline (reference sequence). The CDR3 is 16 amino acids. The CDR3 reads CAWSSPRLAESYEQYF. CDR3 sequence (DNA): TGTGCCTGGAGTTCTCCGAGACTAGCGGAATCCTACGAGCAGTACTTC.

Only a few counts were recorded for this clone. This chain uses TRBV27 with TRBJ2-7, with D possibly matching TRBD2 (5 bases). CDR3 length: 13 residues. V was pared by 5 bases and J by 4 bases, with 12 bases between. In germline, CDR1 is MNHEY, CDR2 SMNVEV (reference sequence). The CDR3 sequence is CASSPGSDYEQYF. For the CDR3, the DNA is TGTGCCAGCAGTCCGGGGTCGGATTACGAGCAGTACTTC.

The chain recombines TRBV28 with TRBJ2-7; 10 bases match TRBD1. There are 17 residues in the CDR3. Trimming took 6 bases from V and 0 from J; bases not matched to a gene: 11. Germline CDR1 MDHEN, CDR2 SYDVKM. CDR3: CASSSVSWDRGSYEQYF. DNA for the CDR3: TGTGCCAGCAGCTCCGTTAGTTGGGACAGGGGCTCCTACGAGCAGTACTTC.

This clone has more than one count but fewer than ten. The chain joins TRBV6-4 to TRBJ1-1, with 11 bases lining up with TRBD1. CDR3 length: 14 residues. The junction had 2 bases not matched to a gene; V was cut back by 3 bases and J by 5 bases. Germline assignment: CDR1 MRHNA and CDR2 SNTAGT. DNA of the CDR3: TGTGCCAGCAGTGAGGGACAGGGGGAGACTGAAGCTTTCTTT. It specifies CASSEGQGETEAFF.